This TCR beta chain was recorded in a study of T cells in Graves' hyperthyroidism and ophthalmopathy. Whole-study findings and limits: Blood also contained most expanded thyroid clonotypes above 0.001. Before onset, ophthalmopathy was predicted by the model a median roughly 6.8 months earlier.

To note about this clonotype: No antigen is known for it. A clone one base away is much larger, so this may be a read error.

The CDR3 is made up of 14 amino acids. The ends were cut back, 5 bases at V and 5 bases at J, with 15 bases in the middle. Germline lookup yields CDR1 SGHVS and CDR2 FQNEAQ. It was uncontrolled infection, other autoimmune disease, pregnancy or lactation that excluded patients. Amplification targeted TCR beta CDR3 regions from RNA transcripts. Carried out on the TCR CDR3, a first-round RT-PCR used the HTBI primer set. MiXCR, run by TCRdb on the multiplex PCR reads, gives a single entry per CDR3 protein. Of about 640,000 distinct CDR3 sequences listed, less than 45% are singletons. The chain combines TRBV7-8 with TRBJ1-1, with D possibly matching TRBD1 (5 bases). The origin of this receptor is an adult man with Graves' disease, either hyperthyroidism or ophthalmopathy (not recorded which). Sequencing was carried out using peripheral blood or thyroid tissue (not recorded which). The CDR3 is CASSPRGRSTEAFF. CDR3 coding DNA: TGTGCCAGCAGCCCGCGGGGACGGAGTACTGAAGCTTTCTTT.